This TCR beta chain was identified in a study of CD4+ T cells in melanoma. After removal of 5 bases from V and 5 bases from J, the junction contained 11 bases not matched to a gene. This CDR3 spans 16 amino acids. Sequenced by immunoSEQ multiplex PCR; TCRdb stores in-frame clones only, minus some. Of 50,000 or so clones in the sample, approximately 89% were seen once. Overall study results and limits: Reportedly, melanoma neoantigen-specific CD4+ T cells showed varied differentiation states. A reported correlation linked neoantigen-specific CD4+ T cells to CD8+, macrophage and B cell function.

To note about this clone: The antigen remains unidentified.

The genes are TRBV6-7 and TRBJ2-2; 7 bases match TRBD1. TRBV6-7 is designated an ORF whose function remains uncertain. The TCR comes from a human donor with melanoma. The sample consisted of peripheral blood. CDR3 sequence (DNA): TGTGCCAGCAGTCCCTCGGAACAGGGGCAAACCGGGGAGCTGTTTTTT. It translates to CASSPSEQGQTGELFF.